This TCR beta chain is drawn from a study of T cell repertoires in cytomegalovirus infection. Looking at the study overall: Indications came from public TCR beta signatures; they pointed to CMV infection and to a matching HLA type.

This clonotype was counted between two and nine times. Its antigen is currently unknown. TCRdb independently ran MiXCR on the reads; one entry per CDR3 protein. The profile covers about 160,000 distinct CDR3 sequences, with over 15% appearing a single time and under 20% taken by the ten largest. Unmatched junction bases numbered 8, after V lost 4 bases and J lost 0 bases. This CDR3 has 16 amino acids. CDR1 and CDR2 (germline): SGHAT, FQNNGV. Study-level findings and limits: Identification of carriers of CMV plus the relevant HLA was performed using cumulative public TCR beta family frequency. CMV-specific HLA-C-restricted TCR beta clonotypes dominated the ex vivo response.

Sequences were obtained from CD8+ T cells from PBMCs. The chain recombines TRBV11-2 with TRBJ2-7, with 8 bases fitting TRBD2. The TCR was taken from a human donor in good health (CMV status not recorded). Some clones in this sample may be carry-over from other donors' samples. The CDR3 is CASSSPTSASSYEQYF. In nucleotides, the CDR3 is TGTGCCAGCAGCTCGCCGACTAGCGCTAGCTCCTACGAGCAGTACTTC.